A single T cell receptor beta chain is shown here with its context. Germline loops: CDR1 SGHKS, CDR2 YYEKEE (reference sequence). This CDR3 spans 13 amino acids. The germline V and J ends were trimmed by 6 bases and 1 base, with 11 bases remaining between them. This specimen comes from a study of shared clonotypes between healthy human individuals. The naive CD8 fraction comprised CD45RO-negative cells positively selected for CCR7 and excluded terminally differentiated effector memory CD45RA+ cells. Libraries were prepared by immunoSEQ multiplex PCR; TCRdb keeps only in-frame clonotypes and omits some of them. The sample yields about 590,000 clones, over 95% seen once.

The TCR was taken from a woman in her twenties or thirties in good health. This rearrangement joins TRBV5-5 to TRBJ2-7; weak D call: TRBD1 (5 bases). Sequenced sample: naive CD8+ T cells sorted from blood. DNA of the CDR3: TGTGCCAGCACCTGGGGCGTATCCTACGAGCAGTACTTC. Translation: CASTWGVSYEQYF.